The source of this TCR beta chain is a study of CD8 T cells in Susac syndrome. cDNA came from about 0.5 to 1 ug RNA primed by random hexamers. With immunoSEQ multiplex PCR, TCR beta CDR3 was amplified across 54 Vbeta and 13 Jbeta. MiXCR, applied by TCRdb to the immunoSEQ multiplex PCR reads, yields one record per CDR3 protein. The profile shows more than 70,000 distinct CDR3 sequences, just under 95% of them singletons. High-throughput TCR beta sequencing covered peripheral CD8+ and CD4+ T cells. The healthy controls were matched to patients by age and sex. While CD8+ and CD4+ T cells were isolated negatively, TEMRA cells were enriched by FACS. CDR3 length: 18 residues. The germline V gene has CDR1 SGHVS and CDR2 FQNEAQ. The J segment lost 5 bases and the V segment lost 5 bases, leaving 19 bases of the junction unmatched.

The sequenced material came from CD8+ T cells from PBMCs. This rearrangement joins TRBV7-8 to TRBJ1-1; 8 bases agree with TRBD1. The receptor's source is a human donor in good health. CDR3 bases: TGTGCCAGCAGCCACCCAGGGCAGGGGGCGCCAGGTGGGACTGAAGCTTTCTTT. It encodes CASSHPGQGAPGGTEAFF. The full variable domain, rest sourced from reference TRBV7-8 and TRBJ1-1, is GAGVSQSPRYKVAKRGQDVALRCDPISGHVSLFWYQQALGQGPEFLTYFQNEAQLDKSGLPSDRFFAERPEGSVSTLKIQRTQQEDSAVYLCASSHPGQGAPGGTEAFFGQGTRLTVV.